This entry describes one T cell receptor beta chain. These data belong to a study of cytomegalovirus exposure and HLA in healthy donors. CDR3 size: 15 residues. V gave up 6 bases and J gave up 1 base; unmatched junction bases: 7. Germline lookup yields CDR1 KGHSH and CDR2 LQKENI. The PCR was carried out with 60 Vbeta primers and 13 Jbeta primers. Clones were read by immunoSEQ multiplex PCR, and TCRdb kept only the in-frame ones, dropping some. The sample has roughly 100,000 clones, roughly 13% seen once. The gene calls are TRBV18 and TRBJ2-5; 8 positions agree with TRBD2. This TCR derives from a man aged 40-49 years in good health and CMV-seropositive. The sequenced sample consisted of PBMCs. CDR3: CASSFREGGQETQYF. The CDR3 region has the DNA TGTGCCAGCTCCTTCCGGGAGGGCGGCCAAGAGACCCAGTACTTC.